One and the same sample provided the 5 T cell receptor beta chains below, sequenced in a study of blood T cell repertoires in COVID-19. The table came from immunoSEQ multiplex PCR; TCRdb's copy has only in-frame clones and leaves some out. The sample carries more than 200,000 clones, 70% to 90% recorded once. Sequenced input: peripheral blood. These receptors all come from a man aged 18 to 30 with active or convalescent COVID-19.

V is TRBV5-1 and J is TRBJ2-3; the match to TRBD2 covers 7 bases. Per the germline V gene, CDR1 is SGHRS and CDR2 is YFSETQ. The V segment lost 4 bases and the J segment 5 bases; nucleotides outside the gene matches: 13. CDR3 length: 16 residues. The CDR3 loop reads CASSHLTGTIGDTQYF. In DNA form, the CDR3 reads TGCGCCAGCAGCCATCTCACCGGGACTATTGGAGATACGCAGTATTTT.

This chain connects TRBV4-1 to TRBJ2-2; a weak D match, TRBD2 (5 bases). CDR1 MGHRA and CDR2 YSYEKL come from the germline V gene. Trimming shortened V by 0 bases and J by 6 bases, and 14 bases separated the two germline ends. This CDR3 region has 16 residues. CDR3 loop: CASSQESAAIAGELFF. DNA for the CDR3: TGCGCCAGCAGCCAAGAATCAGCGGCCATCGCCGGGGAGCTGTTTTTT.

The V call is TRBV19, the J call TRBJ1-1; 9 nucleotides line up with TRBD1. Germline assignment: CDR1 LNHDA and CDR2 SQIVND (reference sequence). This CDR3 spans 14 amino acids. Trimming removed 4 bases from V and 0 bases from J; junction bases left unmatched: 0. CDR3 loop: CASSNRGLNTEAFF. The CDR3 coding sequence is TGTGCCAGTAGTAACAGGGGGCTGAACACTGAAGCTTTCTTT.

This clone occurred a few times. This rearrangement joins TRBV5-4 to TRBJ2-2; weak D call: TRBD1 (6 bases). The CDR3 has 16 residues. V lost 4 bases and J 5 bases, leaving 18 bases between the germline ends. Germline V gives CDR1 SGHNT, CDR2 YYREEE (reference sequence). CDR3 DNA sequence: TGTGCCAGCAGCCGGACGAGGACAGATGATACCGGGGAGCTGTTTTTT. Translating gives CASSRTRTDDTGELFF.

The chain has TRBV4-3 and TRBJ2-5; TRBD2 is a possible D gene (5 bases). The CDR3 has 13 residues. V was clipped by 0 bases and J by 7 bases, with 9 bases between them. Germline V CDR1 and CDR2: LGHNA, YSLEER. For the CDR3, the DNA is TGCGCCAGCAGCCAAGAACTAGTTGGGACCCAGTACTTC. Translation gives CASSQELVGTQYF.